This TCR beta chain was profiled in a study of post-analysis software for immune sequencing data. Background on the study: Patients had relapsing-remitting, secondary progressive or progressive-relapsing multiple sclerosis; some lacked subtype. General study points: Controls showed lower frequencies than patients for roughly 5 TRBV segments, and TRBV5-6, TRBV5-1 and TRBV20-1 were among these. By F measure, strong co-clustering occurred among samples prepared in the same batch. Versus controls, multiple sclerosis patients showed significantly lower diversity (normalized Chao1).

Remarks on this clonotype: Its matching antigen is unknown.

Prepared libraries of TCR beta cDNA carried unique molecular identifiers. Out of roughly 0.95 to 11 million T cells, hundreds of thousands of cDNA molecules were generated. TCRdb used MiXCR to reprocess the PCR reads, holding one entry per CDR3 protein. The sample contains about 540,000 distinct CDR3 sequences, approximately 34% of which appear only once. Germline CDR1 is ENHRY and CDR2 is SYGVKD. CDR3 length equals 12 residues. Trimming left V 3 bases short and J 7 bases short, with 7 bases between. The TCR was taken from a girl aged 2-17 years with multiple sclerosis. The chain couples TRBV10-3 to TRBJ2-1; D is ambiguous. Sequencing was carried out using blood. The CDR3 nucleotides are TGTGCCATCAGTGAATTTGGAAATGAGCAGTTCTTC. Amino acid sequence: CAISEFGNEQFF.